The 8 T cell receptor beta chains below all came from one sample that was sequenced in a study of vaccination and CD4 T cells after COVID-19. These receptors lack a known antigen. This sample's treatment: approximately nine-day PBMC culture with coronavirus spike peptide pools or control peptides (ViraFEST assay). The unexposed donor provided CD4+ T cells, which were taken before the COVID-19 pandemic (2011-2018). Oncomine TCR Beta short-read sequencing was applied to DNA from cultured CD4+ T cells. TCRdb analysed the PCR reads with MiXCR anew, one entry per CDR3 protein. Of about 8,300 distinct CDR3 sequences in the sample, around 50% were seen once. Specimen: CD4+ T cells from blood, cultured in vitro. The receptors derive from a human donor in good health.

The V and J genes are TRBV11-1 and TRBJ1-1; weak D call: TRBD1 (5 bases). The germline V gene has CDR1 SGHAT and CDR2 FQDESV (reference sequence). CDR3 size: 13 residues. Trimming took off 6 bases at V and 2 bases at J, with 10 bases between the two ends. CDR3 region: CASSRQGNTEAFF. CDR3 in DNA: TGTGCCAGCAGTCGGCAGGGAAACACTGAAGCTTTCTTT. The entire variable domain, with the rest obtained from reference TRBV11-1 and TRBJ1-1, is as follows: EAEVAQSPRYKITEKSQAVAFWCDPISGHATLYWYRQILGQGPELLVQFQDESVVDDSQLPKDRFSAERLKGVDSTLKIQPAELGDSAMYLCASSRQGNTEAFFGQGTRLTVV.

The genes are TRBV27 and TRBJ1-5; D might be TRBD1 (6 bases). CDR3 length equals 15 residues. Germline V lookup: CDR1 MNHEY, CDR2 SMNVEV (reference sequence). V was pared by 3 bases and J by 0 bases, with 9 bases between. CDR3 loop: CASSFRGDSNQPQHF. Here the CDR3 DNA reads TGTGCCAGCAGTTTCAGGGGCGATAGCAATCAGCCCCAGCATTTT.

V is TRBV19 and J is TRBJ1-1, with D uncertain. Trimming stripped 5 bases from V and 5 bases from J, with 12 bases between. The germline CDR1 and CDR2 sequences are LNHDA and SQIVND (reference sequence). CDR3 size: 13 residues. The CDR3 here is CASSREVWTEAFF. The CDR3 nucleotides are TGTGCCAGTAGTCGGGAGGTATGGACTGAAGCTTTCTTT.

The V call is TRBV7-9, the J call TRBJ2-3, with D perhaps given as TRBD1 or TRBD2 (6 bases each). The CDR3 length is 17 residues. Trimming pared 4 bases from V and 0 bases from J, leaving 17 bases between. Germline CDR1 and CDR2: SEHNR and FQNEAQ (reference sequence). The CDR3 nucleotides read TGTGCCAGCAGCTGGGGGCTTGGGGGGCTGAGCACAGATACGCAGTATTTT. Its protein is CASSWGLGGLSTDTQYF.

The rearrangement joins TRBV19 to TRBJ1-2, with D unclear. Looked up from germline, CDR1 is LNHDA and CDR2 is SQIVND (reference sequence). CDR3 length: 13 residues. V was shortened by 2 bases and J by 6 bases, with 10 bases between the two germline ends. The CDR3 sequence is CASSIQRTDGYTF. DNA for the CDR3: TGTGCCAGTAGTATACAGCGAACGGATGGCTACACCTTC.

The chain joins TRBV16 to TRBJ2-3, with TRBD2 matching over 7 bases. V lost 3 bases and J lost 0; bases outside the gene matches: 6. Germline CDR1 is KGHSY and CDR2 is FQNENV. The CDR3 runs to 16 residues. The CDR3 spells CASSQLFGGSTDTQYF. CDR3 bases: TGTGCCAGCAGCCAGCTATTCGGGGGGAGCACAGATACGCAGTATTTT.

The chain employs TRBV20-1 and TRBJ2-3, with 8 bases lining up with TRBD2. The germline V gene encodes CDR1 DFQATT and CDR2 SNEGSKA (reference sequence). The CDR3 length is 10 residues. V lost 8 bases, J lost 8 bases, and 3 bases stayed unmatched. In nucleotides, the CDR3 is TGCAGTTTCCGGGGGGGTACGCAGTATTTT. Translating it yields CSFRGGTQYF.

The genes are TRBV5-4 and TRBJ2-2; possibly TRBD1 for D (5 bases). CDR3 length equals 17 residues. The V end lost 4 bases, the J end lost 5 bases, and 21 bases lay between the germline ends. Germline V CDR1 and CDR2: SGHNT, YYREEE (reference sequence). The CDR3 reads CASSGPKGIGFTGELFF. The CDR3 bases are TGTGCCAGCAGCGGACCGAAGGGGATCGGGTTTACCGGGGAGCTGTTTTTT. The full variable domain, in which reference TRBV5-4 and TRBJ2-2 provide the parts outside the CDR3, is ETGVTQSPTHLIKTRGQQVTLRCSSQSGHNTVSWYQQALGQGPQFIFQYYREEENGRGNFPPRFSGLQFPNYSSELNVNALELDDSALYLCASSGPKGIGFTGELFFGEGSRLTVL.